This TCR beta chain was sequenced for a study of graft-versus-host responses after intestinal transplantation. For the study at large: Anti-thymocyte globulin induction was given to all recipients, followed by tacrolimus and steroids for 2 to 3 years.

The table came from immunoSEQ multiplex PCR; TCRdb's copy has only in-frame clones and leaves some out. This table has some 27,000 clones, around 94% appearing once. Sequenced here: PBMCs, sampled approximately 30 days after intestinal transplant. This clonotype was obtained from a human patient who received an intestinal transplant, so some T cells may come from the graft donor.

As DNA, the CDR3 is TGTGCCAGCTCAGAGGCCCCACACAGGGACGAGCAGTACTTC. Translating it yields CASSEAPHRDEQYF. The rearrangement joins TRBV6-1 to TRBJ2-7; possibly TRBD1 for D (6 bases). This CDR3 has 14 residues. Germline V gene lookup returns CDR1 MNHNS and CDR2 SASEGT. V was cut by 8 bases and J by 5 bases, with 19 bases left in between.